The entry below describes one T cell receptor beta chain. What it recognizes is unknown. This table comes from immunoSEQ multiplex PCR, and its TCRdb copy is limited to in-frame clones, with some not included. This repertoire shows approximately 100,000 clones, about 85% found once; its top ten account for about 2.2%. This sample stems from a study of PD-L1 blockade in urothelial cancer. Study context: Typically, measured as a median, blood samples had roughly 140,000 T cells. Study results and limitations: Durable-benefit cases showed more tumor-associated blood clone expansion at 3 weeks.

Locally advanced or metastatic urothelial carcinoma was diagnosed in the patients. The receptor was derived from a man over 45 with urothelial cancer. The sample in question was PBMCs, obtained around atezolizumab (anti-PD-L1) treatment.

The CDR3: CASSQEGQVGSGYTF. The CDR3 coding sequence is TGCGCCAGCAGCCAAGAGGGACAGGTTGGAAGTGGCTACACCTTC. The chain has TRBV4-1 and TRBJ1-2, with 8 bases matching TRBD1. The V and J ends lost 0 bases and 7 bases, in that order; junction bases with no gene match: 7. This CDR3 region has 15 residues. Germline V gives CDR1 MGHRA, CDR2 YSYEKL.